What follows are 32 T cell receptor beta chains derived from one specimen sequenced in a study of control samples from healthy donors and cancer patients. Clones were sequenced by immunoSEQ multiplex PCR, and TCRdb holds only the in-frame ones, with some missing. Here the sample spans 120,000 or so clones, approximately 92% being singletons. Material for sequencing was PBMCs. The receptors originated from a man at least 80 years old with head and neck cancer.

This chain connects TRBV19 to TRBJ2-3; possible D gene TRBD2, 6 bases. Between the trimmed V and J ends, which lost 3 bases and 5 bases, there was a span of 6 bases. Germline CDR1 LNHDA, CDR2 SQIVND (reference sequence). The CDR3 is 12 amino acids. The CDR3 DNA reads TGTGCCAGTAGTATGGAGGGAGATACGCAGTATTTT. Protein sequence: CASSMEGDTQYF.

CDR3 sequence reads: CASSEEGNYGYTF. The CDR3 DNA sequence: TGTGCCAGCAGTGAGGAGGGGAACTATGGCTACACCTTC. The chain couples TRBV6-1 to TRBJ1-2, with D possibly TRBD1 on 5 matching bases. The germline V gene encodes CDR1 MNHNS and CDR2 SASEGT. This CDR3 region has 13 residues. Between the trimmed V and J ends, which lost 3 bases and 2 bases, there was a span of 7 bases.

This clone was counted once. This rearrangement joins TRBV24-1 to TRBJ2-3; a possible D gene is TRBD1 (6 bases). The V gene's germline CDR1 is KGHDR and CDR2 SFDVKD. This CDR3 contains 13 residues. V lost 10 bases and J 1 base, leaving 11 bases between the germline ends. CDR3 coding DNA: TGTGCCACAGGGGGTAAGGGCACAGATACGCAGTATTTT. Protein product: CATGGKGTDTQYF.

In DNA form, the CDR3 reads TGTGCCAGCAGCTTCGGAGGGGAGACCCAGTACTTC. Its protein product is CASSFGGETQYF. The chain has TRBV7-2 and TRBJ2-5; a weak D match, TRBD2 (6 bases). The CDR3 is made up of 12 amino acids. Germline CDR1 and CDR2: SGHTA and FQGNSA. Trimming cost V 3 bases and J 5 bases, with 7 bases left between them.

V is TRBV27 and J is TRBJ2-7, with D perhaps TRBD1 (8 bases). In germline, CDR1 is MNHEY, CDR2 SMNVEV (reference sequence). The germline V and J ends were trimmed by 6 bases and 2 bases, with 14 bases remaining between them. The CDR3 is 14 residues long. The DNA for the CDR3 is TGTGCCAGCAGGGACAGGGAGGGGACCTACGAGCAGTACTTC. It specifies CASRDREGTYEQYF.

This CDR3 reads CASSLATGNEQYF. CDR3 DNA: TGTGCCAGCAGCTTAGCAACGGGGAACGAGCAGTACTTC. The genes are TRBV7-7 and TRBJ2-7; possibly TRBD2 for D (5 bases). CDR3 length equals 13 residues. V was clipped by 0 bases and J by 5 bases, with 8 bases between them. Germline V lookup: CDR1 SSHAT, CDR2 FNYEAQ (reference sequence).

The chain couples TRBV5-1 to TRBJ1-1; D call uncertain. The CDR3 contains 15 residues. CDR1 is SGHRS, CDR2 YFSETQ, per germline. V lost 0 bases, J lost 4 bases, and 13 bases lay in between. The CDR3 reads CASSLVRDGGTEAFF. CDR3 sequence (DNA): TGCGCCAGCAGCTTGGTTAGGGATGGAGGCACTGAAGCTTTCTTT.

The chain combines TRBV6-5 with TRBJ1-4; unclear D gene. The CDR3 consists of 14 residues. Trimming took 6 bases from V and 4 from J, leaving 12 bases between them. From germline, CDR1 is MNHEY and CDR2 SVGAGI. Here the CDR3 reads CASSLSGSNEKLFF. CDR3 nucleotide sequence: TGTGCCAGCAGCCTCTCGGGGAGTAATGAAAAACTGTTTTTT.

The V call is TRBV9, the J call TRBJ2-3; D might be TRBD1 or TRBD2, each matching 6 bases. CDR3 length: 17 residues. CDR1 SGDLS and CDR2 YYNGEE come from the germline V gene. With 1 base removed from V and 5 bases from J, the gap between germline ends came to 20 bases. The CDR3 region is CASSVKVGGRGGDTQYF. CDR3 nucleotides: TGTGCCAGCAGCGTAAAGGTGGGGGGCAGGGGAGGAGATACGCAGTATTTT.

The rearrangement joins TRBV29-1 to TRBJ2-5; perhaps TRBD1 as D (5 bases). CDR1 and CDR2 (germline): SQVTM, ANQGSEA. The CDR3 loop spans 12 amino acids. Trimming cost V 7 bases and J 1 base, with 10 bases left between them. CDR3 loop: CSAQGAQETQYF. The CDR3 DNA sequence: TGCAGCGCCCAGGGTGCCCAAGAGACCCAGTACTTC.

The rearrangement uses TRBV7-2 and TRBJ2-7, with D possibly matching TRBD1 (5 bases). The CDR3 spans 15 residues. Per the germline V gene, CDR1 is SGHTA and CDR2 is FQGNSA. V lost 7 bases to trimming and J lost 0 bases, with 16 bases between them. Here the CDR3 reads CASTLSGHYSYEQYF. CDR3 coding DNA: TGTGCCAGCACCCTGTCAGGGCATTACTCCTACGAGCAGTACTTC.

Here the CDR3 reads CASSLSAGPGNEKLFF. DNA of the CDR3: TGTGCCAGCAGTTTATCTGCCGGGCCAGGTAATGAAAAACTGTTTTTT. J is TRBJ1-4 and V is TRBV27; D gene ambiguous. CDR3 size: 16 residues. Germline V gene data show CDR1 as MNHEY and CDR2 as SMNVEV (reference sequence). Trimming took 0 bases from V and 4 from J, leaving 12 bases between them. The whole variable domain, remainder taken from reference TRBV27 and TRBJ1-4, is EAQVTQNPRYLITVTGKKLTVTCSQNMNHEYMSWYRQDPGLGLRQIYYSMNVEVTDKGDVPEGYKVSRKEKRNFPLILESPSPNQTSLYFCASSLSAGPGNEKLFFGSGTQLSVL.

This chain connects TRBV29-1 to TRBJ2-3; no clear D gene. The CDR3 covers 12 residues. The germline V gene encodes CDR1 SQVTM and CDR2 ANQGSEA. V lost 4 bases to trimming and J lost 4 bases, with 9 bases between them. CDR3 nucleotide sequence: TGCAGCGTTGGGAGAACGGCAGATACGCAGTATTTT. Protein sequence: CSVGRTADTQYF.

The CDR3 sequence: CASSPEMVHTQYF. DNA for the CDR3: TGTGCCAGCAGCCCCGAGATGGTGCATACGCAGTATTTT. The rearrangement uses TRBV6-2 or TRBV6-3 and TRBJ2-3; D is unresolved. CDR3 length equals 13 residues. Trimming stripped 6 bases from V and 7 bases from J, with 14 bases between. The germline gives CDR1 MNHEY, CDR2 SVGEGT.

The rearrangement uses TRBV18 and TRBJ2-1, with 16 bases aligning to TRBD2. Looked up from germline, CDR1 is KGHSH and CDR2 is LQKENI. The CDR3 is 15 residues long. V was pared by 3 bases and J by 9 bases, with 2 bases of the junction left unmatched. Written as DNA, the CDR3 is TGTGCCAGCTCACCTGGGACTAGCGGGAGGGTTGAGCAGTTCTTC. It specifies CASSPGTSGRVEQFF.

V usage is TRBV11-2 and J usage is TRBJ1-4; TRBD1 matches 9 bases. CDR1 is SGHAT, CDR2 FQNNGV, per germline. V shed 2 bases and J 8 bases; nucleotides not matched to a gene: 9. The CDR3 length is 16 residues. CDR3 DNA: TGTGCCAGCAGCTTACAAGACAGGGGGATGGGGGAAAAACTGTTTTTT. It translates to CASSLQDRGMGEKLFF.

The chain combines TRBV5-1 with TRBJ1-4; D remains unclear. Germline V lookup: CDR1 SGHRS, CDR2 YFSETQ. The length of the CDR3 is 13 residues. V was cut by 2 bases and J by 1 base, with 3 bases left in between. The CDR3 DNA follows: TGCGCCAGCAGCTTTTTAACTAATGAAAAACTGTTTTTT. Amino acid sequence: CASSFLTNEKLFF.

This chain joins TRBV4-1 and TRBJ1-3; unclear D gene. CDR1 and CDR2 from the germline V gene are MGHRA and YSYEKL. The CDR3 is 13 amino acids. Trimming left V 3 bases short and J 1 base short, with 4 bases between. The CDR3 region is CASSQESGNTIYF. CDR3 nucleotides: TGCGCCAGCAGCCAGGAATCTGGAAACACCATATATTTT.

This clone was found once. The gene calls are TRBV11-2 and TRBJ1-1, with a weak D call TRBD1 (6 bases). Trimming took off 3 bases at V and 0 bases at J, with 14 bases between the two ends. Germline lookup yields CDR1 SGHAT and CDR2 FQNNGV. The CDR3 consists of 16 residues. The CDR3 DNA is TGTGCCAGCAGCTTGCAGGGGAGATACTTGAACACTGAAGCTTTCTTT. Its translation is CASSLQGRYLNTEAFF.

The chain couples TRBV5-8 to TRBJ1-6; TRBD1 matches at 8 bases. Germline trimming cut 2 bases from V and 10 bases from J; bases unmatched to any gene: 5. Germline V gene lookup returns CDR1 SGHTS and CDR2 YDEGEE. This CDR3 region has 14 residues. The CDR3 spells CASSFPQGASPLHF. CDR3 nucleotide sequence: TGTGCCAGCAGCTTCCCGCAGGGGGCATCACCCCTCCACTTT.

The rearrangement uses TRBV27 and TRBJ1-3, with D perhaps TRBD1 (6 bases). The V end lost 6 bases, the J end lost 0 bases, and 15 bases lay between the germline ends. Germline V CDR1 and CDR2: MNHEY, SMNVEV (reference sequence). The CDR3 spans 16 residues. The CDR3 here is CASRPTGRFSGNTIYF. As DNA, the CDR3 is TGTGCCAGCAGACCCACAGGGAGGTTCTCTGGAAACACCATATATTTT.

The rearrangement uses TRBV30 and TRBJ1-1; perhaps TRBD1 as D (6 bases). Trimming pared 2 bases from V and 1 base from J, leaving 8 bases between. The germline gives CDR1 GTSNPN, CDR2 SVGIG (reference sequence). There are 13 residues in the CDR3. CDR3 region: CAWSWGANTEAFF. CDR3 in DNA: TGTGCCTGGAGTTGGGGGGCGAACACTGAAGCTTTCTTT.

The chain carries TRBV6-5 and TRBJ2-5, with D possibly matching TRBD2 (6 bases). This CDR3 region has 14 residues. V was pared by 6 bases and J by 3 bases, with 14 bases between. The germline V gene has CDR1 MNHEY and CDR2 SVGAGI. CDR3 in DNA: TGTGCCAGCAGCCCCCCGGGGGTCAAAGAGACCCAGTACTTC. It encodes CASSPPGVKETQYF.

CDR3 in DNA: TGCGCCAGCAGTCCAACAGGGACCAACTCTGGAAACACCATATATTTT. This codes for CASSPTGTNSGNTIYF. This chain links TRBV5-1 with TRBJ1-3; D is possibly TRBD1 (6 bases). CDR1 is SGHRS and CDR2 is YFSETQ in the germline V gene. Trimming removed 5 bases from V and 0 bases from J, with 15 bases in between. The CDR3 has 16 residues.

The V call is TRBV2, the J call TRBJ2-7; 7 bases agree with TRBD2. Germline V gene lookup returns CDR1 SNHLY and CDR2 FYNNEI. This CDR3 contains 14 residues. V was pared by 1 base and J by 0 bases, with 0 bases of the junction left unmatched. CDR3 bases: TGTGCCAGCAGTGAAGGCGGGAGCTCCTACGAGCAGTACTTC. Translation gives CASSEGGSSYEQYF.

V and J are TRBV5-4 and TRBJ2-3; D possibly matches TRBD1 or TRBD2 (5 bases each). Germline V gives CDR1 SGHNT, CDR2 YYREEE (reference sequence). V lost 5 bases, J lost 0 bases, and 19 bases lay in between. The CDR3 extends over 17 amino acids. CDR3 DNA sequence: TGTGCCAGCAGGGGGGTAGAGGGGCCGGAGAGCACAGATACGCAGTATTTT. This translates into CASRGVEGPESTDTQYF. Full variable domain (remainder filled in from reference TRBV5-4 and TRBJ2-3): ETGVTQSPTHLIKTRGQQVTLRCSSQSGHNTVSWYQQALGQGPQFIFQYYREEENGRGNFPPRFSGLQFPNYSSELNVNALELDDSALYLCASRGVEGPESTDTQYFGPGTRLTVL.

This chain uses TRBV28 with TRBJ2-5, with TRBD1 identical over 7 bases. The CDR3 runs to 15 residues. After removal of 3 bases from V and 4 bases from J, the junction contained 8 bases not matched to a gene. Germline CDR1 is MDHEN and CDR2 is SYDVKM. The CDR3 loop reads CASSFYRGFGETQYF. CDR3 in DNA: TGTGCCAGCAGTTTCTACAGGGGTTTCGGAGAGACCCAGTACTTC.

This CDR3 is CASSLTQGPLTHIWDQPQHF. As DNA, the CDR3 is TGTGCCAGCAGCTTAACCCAGGGGCCCCTAACGCATATATGGGATCAGCCCCAGCATTTT. The chain links TRBV11-3 to TRBJ1-5, with a tentative D call TRBD1 (6 bases). The V end was cut by 2 bases, the J end by 5 bases, with 28 bases between. Germline V lookup: CDR1 SGHNT, CDR2 YENEEA. The CDR3 is 20 amino acids.

V gene TRBV5-1 combines with J gene TRBJ1-5; a weak D match, TRBD1 (5 bases). The CDR3 spans 15 residues. Per the germline V gene, CDR1 is SGHRS and CDR2 is YFSETQ. Trimming took off 4 bases at V and 6 bases at J, with 17 bases between the two ends. CDR3 residues: CASSLEGQGGQPQHF. The DNA of the CDR3 is TGCGCCAGCAGCCTGGAGGGCCAGGGCGGTCAGCCCCAGCATTTT.

The sample holds one count of this clone. The chain recombines TRBV4-1 with TRBJ1-5; 8 nucleotides align to TRBD1. Trimming removed 0 bases from V and 4 bases from J; junction bases left unmatched: 8. Looked up from germline, CDR1 is MGHRA and CDR2 is YSYEKL. CDR3 length: 17 residues. The CDR3 loop is CASSQDGVQGENQPQHF. In nucleotides, the CDR3 is TGCGCCAGCAGCCAAGATGGGGTACAGGGGGAGAATCAGCCCCAGCATTTT.

The chain has TRBV6-5 and TRBJ2-5, with 7 bases aligning to TRBD1. The CDR3 is 13 residues long. Germline V gene data show CDR1 as MNHEY and CDR2 as SVGAGI. J gave up 2 bases and V 5 bases, and 2 bases lay outside the gene matches. CDR3: CASSKQGQETQYF. CDR3 bases: TGTGCCAGCAGTAAACAGGGGCAAGAGACCCAGTACTTC.

This chain connects TRBV3-1 (or the pseudogene TRBV3-2) to TRBJ1-3; D unclear. Germline lookup yields CDR1 LGHDT and CDR2 YNNKEL (reference sequence). The CDR3 length is 13 residues. With 4 bases removed from V and 0 bases from J, the gap between germline ends came to 4 bases. CDR3 coding DNA: TGTGCCAGCAGCCCCTCCTCTGGAAACACCATATATTTT. Protein: CASSPSSGNTIYF.